The 19 T cell receptor beta chains presented below share a single source sample, sequenced in a study of blood T cell repertoires in COVID-19. Assay used: immunoSEQ multiplex PCR; TCRdb lists only in-frame clones, some missing. Here the sample spans tens of thousands of clones, over 65% being singletons. The sample was peripheral blood. These receptors all come from a woman in her 70s with acute or convalescent COVID-19.

The V and J genes are TRBV4-3 and TRBJ1-6, with 7 bases fitting TRBD1. The V gene end was trimmed by 0 bases and the J gene end by 6 bases; junction bases not matched to a gene: 5. Germline values: CDR1 LGHNA, CDR2 YSLEER. The CDR3 loop spans 16 amino acids. This CDR3 reads CASSQEFRGFNSPLHF. In nucleotides, the CDR3 is TGCGCCAGCAGCCAAGAATTCAGGGGGTTTAATTCACCCCTCCACTTT.

V gene TRBV11-3 combines with J gene TRBJ1-1; D perhaps matches TRBD1 (6 bases). This CDR3 spans 14 amino acids. The germline V and J ends were trimmed by 5 bases and 2 bases, with 12 bases remaining between them. From germline, CDR1 is SGHNT and CDR2 YENEEA. CDR3 in amino acids: CASSRGGANTEAFF. The CDR3 coding sequence is TGTGCCAGCAGCCGCGGGGGGGCTAACACTGAAGCTTTCTTT.

The chain employs TRBV6-1 and TRBJ2-2; 9 bases align to TRBD1. After removal of 3 bases from V and 7 bases from J, the junction contained 6 bases not matched to a gene. CDR1 is MNHNS and CDR2 is SASEGT in the germline V gene. This CDR3 comprises 15 residues. CDR3 DNA sequence: TGTGCCAGCAGTGATAACAGGGGGCGGAACGGGGAGCTGTTTTTT. As protein: CASSDNRGRNGELFF.

This chain joins TRBV19 and TRBJ1-2, with D hard to call. Trimming stripped 7 bases from V and 3 bases from J, with 9 bases between. The CDR3 runs to 12 residues. CDR1 is LNHDA and CDR2 is SQIVND in the germline V gene (reference sequence). The CDR3 protein is CASIGRDYGYTF. The CDR3 coding sequence is TGTGCCAGTATAGGGAGGGACTATGGCTACACCTTC.

Details on this clone: The conserved closing phenylalanine or tryptophan is absent in this CDR3, likely reflecting a read error. Because the CDR3's place on the DNA is in doubt, the DNA is left out and the CDR3 is given as listed by TCRdb. V is TRBV10-3 and J is TRBJ1-1; the table's D gene call, TRBD1, was not cross checked with the DNA. 12 amino acids form the CDR3, both terminal residues included. Germline loops: CDR1 ENHRY, CDR2 SYGVKD. This CDR3 is CAISGAQGAMVL.

This clone was picked up one time. The chain combines TRBV5-4 with TRBJ2-7, with TRBD2 matching 9 bases. The CDR3 runs 16 residues. Germline loops: CDR1 SGHNT, CDR2 YYREEE (reference sequence). J gave up 5 bases and V 3 bases, and 12 bases lay outside the gene matches. The CDR3 loop reads CASSSEGGRAVNEQYF. For the CDR3, the DNA is TGTGCCAGCAGCTCGGAGGGCGGGAGGGCGGTAAACGAGCAGTACTTC.

For this clone: It is unclear where the CDR3 begins or ends on the DNA, so no DNA is shown, and the CDR3 is as TCRdb lists it. The J gene is TRBJ1-2, the V gene TRBV28; the table calls TRBD1, which could not be checked here. CDR1 and CDR2 (germline): MDHEN, SYDVKM. The CDR3 is 16 amino acids long, termini counted. CDR3 protein: CASTSGRTGSNYGYTF.

This chain links TRBV27 with TRBJ1-5, with 10 bases matching TRBD1. CDR1 and CDR2 (germline): MNHEY, SMNVEV (reference sequence). The CDR3 totals 20 residues. The V gene end was trimmed by 2 bases and the J gene end by 1 base; junction bases not matched to a gene: 14. For the CDR3, the DNA is TGTGCCAGCAGTTTAAGGGGATCGGGGACAGGGGCGAGGAGCAATCAGCCCCAGCATTTT. Amino acids: CASSLRGSGTGARSNQPQHF.

This clone was picked up a small number of times. The chain has TRBV4-1 and TRBJ2-7; D is uncertain. CDR1 MGHRA and CDR2 YSYEKL come from the germline V gene. Between the trimmed V and J ends, which lost 1 base and 4 bases, there was a span of 14 bases. The CDR3 has 15 residues. Here the CDR3 DNA reads TGCGCCAGCAGCCAAGTGAGAGGTGGTTCTTACGAGCAGTACTTC. It yields the protein CASSQVRGGSYEQYF.

V usage is TRBV6-1 and J usage is TRBJ1-5; D gene ambiguous. Per the germline V gene, CDR1 is MNHNS and CDR2 is SASEGT. V was cut by 3 bases and J by 0 bases, with 6 bases left in between. The CDR3 has 14 residues. CDR3 DNA: TGTGCCAGCAGTGAGCACGGTAGCAATCAGCCCCAGCATTTT. Amino acid sequence: CASSEHGSNQPQHF.

This chain joins TRBV20-1 and TRBJ2-3, with D unresolved. Germline lookup yields CDR1 DFQATT and CDR2 SNEGSKA (reference sequence). With 3 bases removed from V and 6 bases from J, the gap between germline ends came to 19 bases. The CDR3 extends over 15 amino acids. The CDR3 DNA reads as TGCAGTGCTAGTGGATGGAGTAGCTACCGGGATACGCAGTATTTT. This sequence encodes CSASGWSSYRDTQYF.

The chain joins TRBV11-2 to TRBJ1-3, with a tentative D call TRBD1 (6 bases). CDR3 length equals 19 residues. V was cut by 1 base and J by 0 bases, with 19 bases left in between. The germline V gene has CDR1 SGHAT and CDR2 FQNNGV. CDR3 sequence reads: CASSLGQAHLLYSGNTIYF. Here the CDR3 DNA reads TGTGCCAGCAGCTTAGGACAGGCCCACTTACTTTACTCTGGAAACACCATATATTTT. Variable domain in full (rest from reference TRBV11-2 and TRBJ1-3): EAGVAQSPRYKIIEKRQSVAFWCNPISGHATLYWYQQILGQGPKLLIQFQNNGVVDDSQLPKDRFSAERLKGVDSTLKIQPAKLEDSAVYLCASSLGQAHLLYSGNTIYFGEGSWLTVV.

V is TRBV10-3 and J is TRBJ1-5, with a possible D match to TRBD1 (5 bases). This CDR3 is 15 amino acids long. The V end lost 0 bases, the J end lost 4 bases, and 10 bases lay between the germline ends. The germline V gene has CDR1 ENHRY and CDR2 SYGVKD. CDR3 sequence: CAISESTGENQPQHF. The CDR3 DNA follows: TGTGCCATCAGTGAGTCAACAGGCGAAAATCAGCCCCAGCATTTT.

CDR3 nucleotide sequence: TGCGCCAGCAGCTTAGGATACAGGGGCGGAGAAGAGACCCAGTACTTC. Its protein is CASSLGYRGGEETQYF. This sequence joins TRBV5-1 and TRBJ2-5, with 7 bases fitting TRBD1. Germline trimming cut 2 bases from V and 3 bases from J; bases unmatched to any gene: 10. This CDR3 has 16 amino acids. Germline lookup yields CDR1 SGHRS and CDR2 YFSETQ.

The genes are TRBV29-1 and TRBJ2-2; possible D gene TRBD2, 6 bases. V lost 0 bases and J 6 bases, leaving 14 bases between the germline ends. The V gene's germline CDR1 is SQVTM and CDR2 ANQGSEA. The CDR3 has 15 amino acids. This CDR3 is CSVEDLGREPGELFF. CDR3 sequence (DNA): TGCAGCGTTGAAGATCTAGGACGGGAGCCCGGGGAGCTGTTTTTT.

This chain connects TRBV11-2 to TRBJ2-3; maybe TRBD2 (5 bases). This CDR3 comprises 14 residues. The germline gives CDR1 SGHAT, CDR2 FQNNGV. The V gene lost 5 bases and the J gene lost 3 bases, with 12 bases spanning the gap. DNA of the CDR3: TGTGCCAGCAGCCTTGGACTTGTAACAGATACGCAGTATTTT. This translates into CASSLGLVTDTQYF.

There are a few counts of this clone. The chain carries TRBV12-5 and TRBJ2-2; a possible D gene is TRBD2 (6 bases). The V gene lost 0 bases and the J gene lost 3 bases, with 11 bases spanning the gap. Germline V CDR1 and CDR2: LGHNT, FRNRAP. The CDR3 length is 16 residues. The CDR3 sequence: CASGLVGGVDTGELFF. The CDR3 DNA reads TGTGCTAGTGGTTTGGTAGGAGGGGTGGACACCGGGGAGCTGTTTTTT.

V gene TRBV2 combines with J gene TRBJ2-3; TRBD2 is a possible D gene (6 bases). CDR3 length equals 15 residues. V lost 6 bases and J lost 2, with 15 bases in between. From germline, CDR1 is SNHLY and CDR2 FYNNEI. The CDR3 sequence is CASRDGLLYTDTQYF. CDR3 nucleotide sequence: TGTGCCAGCAGGGACGGACTACTGTACACAGATACGCAGTATTTT.

The chain is built from TRBV18 and TRBJ2-1; unclear D gene. Trimming cost V 3 bases and J 0 bases, with 15 bases left between them. The CDR3 is 17 residues long. Germline values: CDR1 KGHSH, CDR2 LQKENI. The CDR3 loop reads CASSPLDSKGSYNEQFF. The CDR3, as DNA: TGTGCCAGCTCACCTCTCGACTCGAAAGGCTCCTACAATGAGCAGTTCTTC. The whole variable domain, remainder taken from reference TRBV18 and TRBJ2-1, is NAGVMQNPRHLVRRRGQEARLRCSPMKGHSHVYWYRQLPEEGLKFMVYLQKENIIDESGMPKERFSAEFPKEGPSILRIQQVVRGDSAAYFCASSPLDSKGSYNEQFFGPGTRLTVL.